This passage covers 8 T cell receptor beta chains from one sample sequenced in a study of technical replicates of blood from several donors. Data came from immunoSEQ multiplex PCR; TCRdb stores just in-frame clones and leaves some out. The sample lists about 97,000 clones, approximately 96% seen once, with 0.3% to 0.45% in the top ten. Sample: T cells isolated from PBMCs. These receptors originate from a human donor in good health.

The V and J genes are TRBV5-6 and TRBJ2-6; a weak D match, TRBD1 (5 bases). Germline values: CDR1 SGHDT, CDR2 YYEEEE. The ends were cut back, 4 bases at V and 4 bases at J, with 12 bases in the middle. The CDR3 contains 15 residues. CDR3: CASSPSGSGANVLTF. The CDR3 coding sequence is TGTGCCAGCAGCCCCTCAGGGTCCGGGGCCAACGTCCTGACTTTC. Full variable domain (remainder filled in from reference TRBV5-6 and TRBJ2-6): DAGVTQSPTHLIKTRGQQVTLRCSPKSGHDTVSWYQQALGQGPQFIFQYYEEEERQRGNFPDRFSGHQFPNYSSELNVNALLLGDSALYLCASSPSGSGANVLTFGAGSRLTVL.

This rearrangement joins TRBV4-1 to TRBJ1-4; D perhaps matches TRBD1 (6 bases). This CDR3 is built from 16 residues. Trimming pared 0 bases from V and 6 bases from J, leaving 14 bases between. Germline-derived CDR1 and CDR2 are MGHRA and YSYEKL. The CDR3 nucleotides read TGCGCCAGCAGCCAAGATGTAGCGGGACATTATGAAAAACTGTTTTTT. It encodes CASSQDVAGHYEKLFF.

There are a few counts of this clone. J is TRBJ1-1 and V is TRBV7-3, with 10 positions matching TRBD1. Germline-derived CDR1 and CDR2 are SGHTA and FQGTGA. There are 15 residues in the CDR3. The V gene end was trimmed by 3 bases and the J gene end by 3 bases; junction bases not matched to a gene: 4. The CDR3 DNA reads TGTGCCAGCAGCTTGACAGGGGGCGGTTACACTGAAGCTTTCTTT. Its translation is CASSLTGGGYTEAFF.

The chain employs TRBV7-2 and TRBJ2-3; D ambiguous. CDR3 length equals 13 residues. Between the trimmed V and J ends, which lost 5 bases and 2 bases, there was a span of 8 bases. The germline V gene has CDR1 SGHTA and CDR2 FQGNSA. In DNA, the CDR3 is TGTGCCAGCAGCCCCCACAACACAGATACGCAGTATTTT. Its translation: CASSPHNTDTQYF.

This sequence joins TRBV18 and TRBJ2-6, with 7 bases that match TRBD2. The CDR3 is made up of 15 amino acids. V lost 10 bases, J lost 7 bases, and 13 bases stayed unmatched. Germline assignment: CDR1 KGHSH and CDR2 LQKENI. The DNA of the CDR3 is TGTGCCACCTCGGATAGACTAGCCACCGCCAACGTCCTGACTTTC. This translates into CATSDRLATANVLTF.

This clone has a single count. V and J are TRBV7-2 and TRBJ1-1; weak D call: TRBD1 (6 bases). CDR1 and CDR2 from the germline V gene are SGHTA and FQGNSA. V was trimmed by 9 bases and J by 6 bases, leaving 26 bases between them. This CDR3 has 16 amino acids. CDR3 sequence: CARPSGTGHEGPEAFF. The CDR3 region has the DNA TGTGCCAGACCCTCCGGGACGGGACACGAGGGCCCTGAAGCTTTCTTT.

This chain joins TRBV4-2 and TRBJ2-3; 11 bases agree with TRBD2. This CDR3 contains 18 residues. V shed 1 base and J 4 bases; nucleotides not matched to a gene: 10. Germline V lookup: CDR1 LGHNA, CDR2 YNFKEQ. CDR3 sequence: CASSQVAIAGGLSDTQYF. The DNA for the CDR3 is TGTGCCAGCAGCCAAGTCGCCATAGCGGGAGGGCTTTCAGATACGCAGTATTTT.

The CDR3 region is CAWSGLYNEKLFF. For the CDR3, the DNA is TGTGCCTGGAGTGGACTATATAATGAAAAACTGTTTTTT. The chain employs TRBV30 and TRBJ1-4, with no clear D. Germline V gives CDR1 GTSNPN, CDR2 SVGIG (reference sequence). The CDR3 is made up of 13 amino acids. The V gene lost 1 base and the J gene lost 4 bases, with 7 bases spanning the gap.